Each of the 25 T cell receptor beta chains below was sequenced from the same sample in a study of spatial heterogeneity in lung cancer. Described time point: sample taken at primary tumor resection. TCRdb analysed the 5' RACE reads with MiXCR anew, one entry per CDR3 protein. Of about 36,000 distinct CDR3 sequences listed, less than 9% are singletons. The material sequenced was PBMCs, taken at surgery. These receptors were taken from a female donor with early-stage non-small cell lung cancer.

The chain employs TRBV6-1 and TRBJ1-2; 9 bases map to TRBD1. Losses at the gene ends were 10 bases for V and 2 bases for J; bases not matched to a gene: 11. Germline assignment: CDR1 MNHNS and CDR2 SASEGT. The CDR3 runs to 15 residues. The CDR3: CAILQDRGGNYGYTF. CDR3 nucleotide sequence: TGTGCCATCCTCCAGGACAGGGGAGGAAACTATGGCTACACCTTC.

In its sample, this clonotype was seen a few times. The chain recombines TRBV28 with TRBJ1-1; 8 nucleotides match TRBD1. This CDR3 comprises 14 residues. The germline CDR1 and CDR2 sequences are MDHEN and SYDVKM. V dropped 6 bases and J dropped 3; count of bases not matched to a gene: 6. CDR3 protein: CASSLAGGYTEAFF. CDR3 coding DNA: TGTGCCAGCAGCTTAGCAGGGGGCTACACTGAAGCTTTCTTT.

This clonotype was observed a few times. The J gene is TRBJ1-2, the V gene TRBV28; 9 nucleotides match TRBD1. The germline V gene has CDR1 MDHEN and CDR2 SYDVKM. CDR3 length equals 14 residues. The V segment lost 6 bases and the J segment 2 bases; nucleotides outside the gene matches: 4. The CDR3 DNA sequence: TGTGCCAGCAGGGGGACAGGGTCCAACTATGGCTACACCTTC. It translates to CASRGTGSNYGYTF.

Regarding this clonotype: At one of its ends the junction is not consistent with the germline gene, which may arise from a read error. The chain employs TRBV7-7 and TRBJ2-5; D ambiguous. Germline assignment: CDR1 SSHAT and CDR2 FNYEAQ (reference sequence). The CDR3 is 13 amino acids. CDR3 nucleotide sequence: TGTGCTAGCAGCGCAGGAACTGGCGGGACCCAGTACTTC. Translating it yields CASSAGTGGTQYF.

This clonotype was seen at least ten times. The chain employs TRBV7-2 and TRBJ2-3; D is uncertain. V lost 4 bases, J lost 3 bases, and 8 bases lay in between. This CDR3 has 13 residues. Germline V gene data show CDR1 as SGHTA and CDR2 as FQGNSA. Here the CDR3 DNA reads TGTGCCAGCAGCTCTCAAGTTACAGATACGCAGTATTTT. Its protein product is CASSSQVTDTQYF. Full variable domain (missing parts from reference TRBV7-2 and TRBJ2-3): GAGVSQSPSNKVTEKGKDVELRCDPISGHTALYWYRQSLGQGLEFLIYFQGNSAPDKSGLPSDRFSAERTGGSVSTLTIQRTQQEDSAVYLCASSSQVTDTQYFGPGTRLTVL.

This clonotype was observed many times. This chain joins TRBV18 and TRBJ2-6, with D perhaps assigned TRBD1 or TRBD2 (5 bases each). The CDR3 length is 16 residues. CDR1 is KGHSH, CDR2 LQKENI, per germline. V lost 1 base to trimming and J lost 0 bases, with 7 bases between them. The CDR3 sequence: CASSPRGNSGANVLTF. The CDR3 DNA reads as TGTGCCAGCTCACCACGGGGGAACTCTGGGGCCAACGTCCTGACTTTC.

This clonotype was seen many times. The gene calls are TRBV28 and TRBJ2-7; D gene uncertain. The CDR3 spans 12 residues. V was trimmed by 4 bases and J by 1 base, leaving 5 bases between them. Germline loops: CDR1 MDHEN, CDR2 SYDVKM. Written as DNA, the CDR3 is TGTGCCAGCAGTTCAAATTCCTACGAGCAGTACTTC. Translating it yields CASSSNSYEQYF. The full variable domain, its missing parts supplied by reference TRBV28 and TRBJ2-7, is DVKVTQSSRYLVKRTGEKVFLECVQDMDHENMFWYRQDPGLGLRLIYFSYDVKMKEKGDIPEGYSVSREKKERFSLILESASTNQTSMYLCASSSNSYEQYFGPGTRLTVT.

This clonotype occurred many times. The rearrangement links TRBV20-1 to TRBJ2-1, with D perhaps TRBD2 (5 bases). Germline CDR1 and CDR2: DFQATT and SNEGSKA (reference sequence). This CDR3 region has 13 residues. Between the trimmed V and J ends, which lost 3 bases and 6 bases, there was a span of 12 bases. In nucleotides, the CDR3 is TGCAGTGCTAGGACTACCTTTCTCAATGAGCAGTTCTTC. This sequence encodes CSARTTFLNEQFF.

This clonotype was recorded a few times. The chain links TRBV4-1 to TRBJ1-1, with D uncertain. Germline loops: CDR1 MGHRA, CDR2 YSYEKL. The CDR3 is made up of 13 amino acids. Trimming left V 0 bases short and J 1 base short, with 3 bases between. The CDR3 nucleotides are TGCGCCAGCAGCCAAGAAAAGAACACTGAAGCTTTCTTT. This encodes CASSQEKNTEAFF.

This clonotype was observed many times. This sequence joins TRBV27 and TRBJ2-5; D perhaps matches TRBD1 (6 bases). The germline gives CDR1 MNHEY, CDR2 SMNVEV (reference sequence). The CDR3 has 15 amino acids. Trimming took 4 bases from V and 4 from J, leaving 16 bases between them. The CDR3 region is CASSSVLTGPETQYF. The CDR3 bases are TGTGCCAGCAGTTCCGTGCTGACAGGCCCAGAGACCCAGTACTTC.

This clonotype was counted between two and nine times. The rearrangement joins TRBV7-9 to TRBJ1-5; D is ambiguous. The germline V and J ends were trimmed by 5 bases and 15 bases, with 20 bases remaining between them. CDR3 size: 13 residues. Germline V gene data show CDR1 as SEHNR and CDR2 as FQNEAQ (reference sequence). CDR3: CASSPSHDSIRHF. As DNA, the CDR3 is TGTGCCAGCAGCCCGTCTCACGATTCTATTCGGCATTTT. The whole variable domain, remainder taken from reference TRBV7-9 and TRBJ1-5, is DTGVSQNPRHKITKRGQNVTFRCDPISEHNRLYWYRQTLGQGPEFLTYFQNEAQLEKSRLLSDRFSAERPKGSFSTLEIQRTEQGDSAMYLCASSPSHDSIRHFGDGTRLSIL.

This clonotype was recorded at least ten times. The chain couples TRBV6-2 or TRBV6-3 to TRBJ2-1, with 12 bases that match TRBD2. The CDR3 sequence is 18 residues long. Germline CDR1 reads MNHEY; CDR2 reads SVGEGT. The J segment lost 2 bases and the V segment lost 6 bases, leaving 11 bases of the junction unmatched. The CDR3 nucleotides are TGTGCCAGCAGCGACCCACCGACTAGCGGGAGCCCCTACAATGAGCAGTTCTTC. The encoded protein is CASSDPPTSGSPYNEQFF.

With respect to this clonotype: A read error is possible here, since a much larger clone lies one base away. The chain is built from TRBV7-1 and TRBJ2-3; 11 positions agree with TRBD2. TRBV7-1 is recorded as an ORF, its role being uncertain. The CDR3 length is 12 residues. The CDR3 sequence: CVSSSLAGGQYF. CDR3 coding DNA: TGTGTCAGCAGCTCTCTAGCGGGAGGGCAGTATTTT.

This clonotype occurred many times. The chain employs TRBV20-1 and TRBJ2-7; TRBD2 agrees at 9 bases. Germline-derived CDR1 and CDR2 are DFQATT and SNEGSKA (reference sequence). The CDR3 is 16 amino acids. Trimming took 6 bases from V and 2 from J; bases not matched to a gene: 14. The CDR3 sequence is CSAPITERGVTYEQYF. The CDR3 region has the DNA TGCAGTGCACCTATCACCGAGCGGGGGGTCACCTACGAGCAGTACTTC.

This clonotype was seen a few times. The chain combines TRBV20-1 with TRBJ2-7; 9 bases map to TRBD1. The CDR3 loop spans 12 amino acids. V trimming: 7 bases; J trimming: 2 bases; junction bases outside the gene matches: 3. The germline V gene has CDR1 DFQATT and CDR2 SNEGSKA (reference sequence). The CDR3 DNA is TGCAGTGTGGGACAGGGTACCTACGAGCAGTACTTC. It yields the protein CSVGQGTYEQYF.

The sample holds many counts of this clonotype. V gene TRBV2 combines with J gene TRBJ1-6; TRBD1 is a possible D gene (5 bases). Trimming removed 5 bases at V and 7 bases at J, with 18 bases between. CDR3 length: 16 residues. Germline CDR1 is SNHLY and CDR2 is FYNNEI. CDR3 sequence: CASSSRPPGSNSPLHF. The CDR3 DNA reads TGTGCCAGCAGTTCAAGGCCCCCAGGGAGCAATTCACCCCTCCACTTT.

This clonotype showed up many times. V is TRBV7-2 and J is TRBJ1-6; 7 nucleotides agree with TRBD1. V gave up 0 bases and J gave up 8 bases; unmatched junction bases: 4. The CDR3 runs to 15 residues. Germline values: CDR1 SGHTA, CDR2 FQGNSA. As DNA, the CDR3 is TGTGCCAGCAGCTTAGCAGGGGGCTTTTATTCACCCCTCCACTTT. It translates to CASSLAGGFYSPLHF.

This clonotype has ten or more counts. The genes are TRBV6-2 or TRBV6-3 and TRBJ2-1, with D perhaps assigned TRBD1 or TRBD2 (5 bases each). The CDR3 length is 12 residues. V was trimmed by 2 bases and J by 12 bases, leaving 11 bases between them. The germline V gene has CDR1 MNHEY and CDR2 SVGEGT. The CDR3 bases are TGTGCCAGCAGTTACCCCGGGGCCAGGCAGTTCTTC. The encoded protein is CASSYPGARQFF.

There are many counts of this clonotype. V and J are TRBV9 and TRBJ1-6; no definite D call. Per germline, CDR1 SGDLS and CDR2 YYNGEE. The CDR3 length is 13 residues. V lost 5 bases and J 4 bases, leaving 7 bases between the germline ends. The CDR3 reads CASRTDYNSPLHF. CDR3 DNA sequence: TGTGCCAGCAGGACGGATTATAATTCACCCCTCCACTTT.

This clonotype was counted a few times. The CDR3 sequence is CASSFKGQLSQETQYF. As DNA, the CDR3 is TGTGCCAGCAGTTTTAAGGGACAGCTATCACAAGAGACCCAGTACTTC. V and J are TRBV27 and TRBJ2-5; 7 bases are a match to TRBD1. The CDR3 length is 16 residues. Unmatched junction bases numbered 9, after V lost 3 bases and J lost 2 bases. CDR1 and CDR2 from the germline V gene are MNHEY and SMNVEV (reference sequence).

The chain carries TRBV18 and TRBJ2-3; 7 bases map to TRBD1. V was clipped by 6 bases and J by 0 bases; unmatched bases: 9. Per the germline V gene, CDR1 is KGHSH and CDR2 is LQKENI. This CDR3 contains 16 residues. For the CDR3, the DNA is TGTGCCAGCTCCAGGGGGATTTCGAGTAGCACAGATACGCAGTATTTT. Its protein product is CASSRGISSSTDTQYF.

By its share, this clonotype is medium-sized. The chain combines TRBV9 with TRBJ2-7; 11 bases map to TRBD2. This CDR3 is 15 amino acids long. Germline CDR1 is SGDLS and CDR2 is YYNGEE. The J segment lost 0 bases and the V segment lost 4 bases, leaving 3 bases of the junction unmatched. The DNA of the CDR3 is TGTGCCAGCAGCCCTAGCGGGGGGAGCTCCTACGAGCAGTACTTC. This codes for CASSPSGGSSYEQYF. Based on the CDR3 plus reference TRBV9 and TRBJ2-7, the full variable domain is DSGVTQTPKHLITATGQRVTLRCSPRSGDLSVYWYQQSLDQGLQFLIQYYNGEERAKGNILERFSAQQFPDLHSELNLSSLELGDSALYFCASSPSGGSSYEQYFGPGTRLTVT.

This clonotype showed up many times. This chain links TRBV18 with TRBJ2-7, with 11 bases aligning to TRBD1. CDR1 and CDR2 from the germline V gene are KGHSH and LQKENI. V was clipped by 0 bases and J by 0 bases; unmatched bases: 7. This CDR3 has 18 amino acids. For the CDR3, the DNA is TGTGCCAGCTCACCACCGGGACAGGGGGTTGGAAGCTCCTACGAGCAGTACTTC. It is translated as CASSPPGQGVGSSYEQYF.

This clonotype turned up a few times. The rearrangement uses TRBV7-8 and TRBJ2-3; TRBD2 might be the D (6 bases). The germline V and J ends were trimmed by 1 base and 10 bases, with 12 bases remaining between them. CDR1 is SGHVS and CDR2 is FQNEAQ in the germline V gene. The CDR3 loop spans 13 amino acids. The CDR3 nucleotides are TGTGCCAGCAGCTTAGGGAGGGATATTGCGCAGTATTTT. Amino acid sequence: CASSLGRDIAQYF.

This clonotype occurred many times. This CDR3 reads CASSFTGAGELFF. The CDR3 DNA follows: TGCGCCAGCAGCTTTACAGGGGCGGGGGAGCTGTTTTTT. The chain recombines TRBV5-1 with TRBJ2-2; 7 bases are shared with TRBD1. J was trimmed by 8 bases and V by 2 bases; bases with no gene match: 3. Germline lookup yields CDR1 SGHRS and CDR2 YFSETQ. The length of the CDR3 is 13 residues. Filled out from reference TRBV5-1 and TRBJ2-2, the complete variable domain reads KAGVTQTPRYLIKTRGQQVTLSCSPISGHRSVSWYQQTPGQGLQFLFEYFSETQRNKGNFPGRFSGRQFSNSRSEMNVSTLELGDSALYLCASSFTGAGELFFGEGSRLTVL.